The 10 T cell receptor beta chains given below trace back to one sample, sequenced in a study of CD8 T cells in ankylosing spondylitis. Using its own MiXCR run on the 5' RACE reads, TCRdb lists one record per CDR3 protein. The data show 230,000 or so distinct CDR3 sequences, with 20% to 30% seen just once and less than 0.75% held by the top ten. The sequencing input was blood, either unsorted or a sorted T cell fraction (not recorded which). Every receptor here comes from a male donor with ankylosing spondylitis or in good health (not recorded which).

This clonotype was counted at least ten times. The rearrangement joins TRBV6-4 to TRBJ1-6, with no clear D. The V end was cut by 5 bases, the J end by 8 bases, with 19 bases between. The CDR3 sequence is 16 residues long. CDR1 is MRHNA, CDR2 SNTAGT, per germline. CDR3 nucleotides: TGTGCCAGCAGTTACCGACCGAGGGCCATACATTCACCCCTCCACTTT. As protein: CASSYRPRAIHSPLHF.

This clonotype was seen repeatedly, ten times or more. The chain uses TRBV19 and TRBJ1-2; 7 bases align to TRBD1. Germline loops: CDR1 LNHDA, CDR2 SQIVND (reference sequence). The length of the CDR3 is 15 residues. V gave up 5 bases and J gave up 7 bases; unmatched junction bases: 13. As DNA, the CDR3 is TGTGCCAGTAGTCCCCGGGACACGGGACAGTCTGGCTACACCTTC. It is translated as CASSPRDTGQSGYTF. Drawing the rest from reference TRBV19 and TRBJ1-2, the complete variable domain is DGGITQSPKYLFRKEGQNVTLSCEQNLNHDAMYWYRQDPGQGLRLIYYSQIVNDFQKGDIAEGYSVSREKKESFPLTVTSAQKNPTAFYLCASSPRDTGQSGYTFGSGTRLTVV.

CDR3 in amino acids: CASSPDVAKNIQYF. The CDR3 DNA sequence: TGTGCCAGCTCACCGGACGTAGCCAAAAACATTCAGTACTTC. This chain connects TRBV18 to TRBJ2-4; unclear D gene. The germline V and J ends were trimmed by 3 bases and 0 bases, with 6 bases remaining between them. Germline lookup yields CDR1 KGHSH and CDR2 LQKENI. The CDR3 extends over 14 amino acids.

CDR3: CASSPRAGAFTDTQYF. CDR3 nucleotides: TGTGCCAGCAGCCCCCGAGCGGGGGCTTTCACAGATACGCAGTATTTT. The chain carries TRBV7-2 and TRBJ2-3; 8 bases align to TRBD2. The CDR3 spans 16 residues. Trimming at V came to 5 bases and at J to 2 bases, leaving 9 bases not matched to a gene. CDR1 SGHTA and CDR2 FQGNSA come from the germline V gene.

This rearrangement joins TRBV20-1 to TRBJ2-5; D is uncertain. The V gene's germline CDR1 is DFQATT and CDR2 SNEGSKA (reference sequence). The CDR3 is made up of 13 amino acids. V was trimmed by 5 bases and J by 4 bases, leaving 14 bases between them. CDR3 in amino acids: CSAPPPSSETQYF. CDR3 nucleotides: TGCAGTGCTCCCCCCCCCTCTTCAGAGACCCAGTACTTC.

The rearrangement links TRBV21-1 to TRBJ1-1. TRBV21-1 is a pseudogene locus. The CDR3 spans 17 residues. The CDR3 is CASSPNLGRRRNTEAFF. Here the CDR3 DNA reads TGTGCCAGCAGCCCTAACTTGGGAAGGCGACGCAACACTGAAGCTTTCTTT.

The V gene is TRBV5-1, the J gene TRBJ2-1; 7 bases fit TRBD1. The CDR3 is made up of 17 amino acids. Per germline, CDR1 SGHRS and CDR2 YFSETQ. J lost 0 bases, V lost 3 bases, and 9 bases had no gene match. CDR3 nucleotides: TGCGCCAGCAGCTCGGACCCGACAGGGAGCTCCTACAATGAGCAGTTCTTC. This encodes CASSSDPTGSSYNEQFF.

This clonotype came up many times. This sequence joins TRBV10-3 and TRBJ1-2; 7 bases line up with TRBD1. The germline gives CDR1 ENHRY, CDR2 SYGVKD. With 0 bases clipped from V and 4 bases from J, the junction kept 8 bases outside the gene matches. The length of the CDR3 is 16 residues. The CDR3 is CAISESTVTGIYGYTF. CDR3 nucleotides: TGTGCCATCAGTGAGTCGACCGTGACAGGGATCTATGGCTACACCTTC.

The table lists this clonotype with a few counts. The chain combines TRBV20-1 with TRBJ2-3, with a weak D call TRBD1 (5 bases). The end of the DNA aligns better with TRBJ1-5, so the J call may be wrong. Germline assignment: CDR1 DFQATT and CDR2 SNEGSKA (reference sequence). The CDR3 is 13 residues long. The CDR3 DNA reads TGCAGTGCTAGTAGCGGGGGAGGTGATACGCAGCATTTT. This translates into CSASSGGGDTQHF.

This clonotype was detected many times. This sequence joins TRBV29-1 and TRBJ1-1; D remains ambiguous. V gave up 6 bases and J gave up 0 bases, with 5 bases separating them. This CDR3 comprises 11 residues. Germline assignment: CDR1 SQVTM and CDR2 ANQGSEA. The CDR3 sequence is CSVVLNTEAFF. For the CDR3, the DNA is TGCAGCGTCGTATTGAACACTGAAGCTTTCTTT.